The 24 T cell receptor beta chains reported below all come from one sample, sequenced in a study of T cell changes during pregnancy in multiple sclerosis. Using immunoSEQ multiplex PCR, the repertoire was profiled, and TCRdb retains in-frame clones only, with some absent. The sample consists of 85,000 to 110,000 clones, roughly nine tenths of them appearing once. The source was peripheral blood, collected after pregnancy. The origin of the receptors is a female donor with multiple sclerosis, enrolled in a pregnancy study.

The rearrangement uses TRBV7-9 and TRBJ2-6; TRBD1 matches at 7 bases. Germline assignment: CDR1 SEHNR and CDR2 FQNEAQ (reference sequence). The CDR3 is 19 amino acids. The V gene end was trimmed by 10 bases and the J gene end by 4 bases; junction bases not matched to a gene: 22. As DNA, the CDR3 is TGTGCCATCAGGAAGGAGGCAGGACAGGCCAATGCAGGGGCCAACGTCCTGACTTTC. Its protein product is CAIRKEAGQANAGANVLTF. Supplemented by reference TRBV7-9 and TRBJ2-6, the full variable domain reads DTGVSQNPRHKITKRGQNVTFRCDPISEHNRLYWYRQTLGQGPEFLTYFQNEAQLEKSRLLSDRFSAERPKGSFSTLEIQRTEQGDSAMYLCAIRKEAGQANAGANVLTFGAGSRLTVL.

This chain joins TRBV7-8 and TRBJ1-4; 9 nucleotides line up with TRBD1. V lost 3 bases and J lost 7; bases outside the gene matches: 3. Looked up from germline, CDR1 is SGHVS and CDR2 is FQNEAQ. The CDR3 has 14 amino acids. The CDR3 reads CASSLGQGSEKLFF. CDR3 in DNA: TGTGCCAGCAGCTTGGGACAGGGTTCTGAAAAACTGTTTTTT.

The chain is built from TRBV7-2 and TRBJ1-2; tentatively, D is TRBD1 (6 bases). The CDR3 contains 13 residues. The germline CDR1 and CDR2 sequences are SGHTA and FQGNSA. V dropped 5 bases and J dropped 2 bases, with 9 bases sitting between them. CDR3 amino acids: CASSPQGNYGYTF. CDR3 bases: TGTGCCAGCAGCCCTCAGGGGAACTATGGCTACACCTTC.

V usage is TRBV7-2 and J usage is TRBJ2-3, with 11 bases fitting TRBD2. The CDR3 spans 17 residues. CDR1 SGHTA and CDR2 FQGNSA come from the germline V gene. After removal of 1 base from V and 0 bases from J, the junction contained 3 bases not matched to a gene. This CDR3 is CASSLVTSGVSTDTQYF. The CDR3 nucleotides read TGTGCCAGCAGCTTAGTGACTAGCGGGGTGAGCACAGATACGCAGTATTTT.

This clone has only one observation. This chain connects TRBV19 to TRBJ1-6; no firm D call. V lost 6 bases and J 7 bases, leaving 22 bases between the germline ends. The germline V gene encodes CDR1 LNHDA and CDR2 SQIVND (reference sequence). This CDR3 comprises 17 residues. The chain's CDR3 is CASRLNRGSGGNSPLHF. The CDR3 DNA reads TGTGCCAGTAGACTAAACCGGGGTTCCGGCGGGAATTCACCCCTCCACTTT.

The CDR3 sequence is CASSAGSSYNEQFF. The CDR3 nucleotides read TGTGCCAGCAGTGCAGGCAGCTCCTACAATGAGCAGTTCTTC. The chain combines TRBV6-6 with TRBJ2-1; D remains unclear. Germline V gene lookup returns CDR1 MNHNY and CDR2 SVGAGI (reference sequence). The CDR3 runs to 14 residues. The V end lost 5 bases, the J end lost 0 bases, and 8 bases lay between the germline ends.

The V call is TRBV5-5, the J call TRBJ1-2; D possibly corresponds to TRBD1 (5 bases). CDR3 length: 16 residues. Looked up from germline, CDR1 is SGHKS and CDR2 is YYEKEE (reference sequence). With 5 bases removed from V and 4 bases from J, the gap between germline ends came to 21 bases. The CDR3 is CASSDAWGGISYGYTF. CDR3 nucleotide sequence: TGTGCCAGCAGTGATGCCTGGGGGGGGATTAGCTATGGCTACACCTTC. Looking up the rest from reference TRBV5-5 and TRBJ1-2 gives the full variable domain: DAGVTQSPTHLIKTRGQQVTLRCSPISGHKSVSWYQQVLGQGPQFIFQYYEKEERGRGNFPDRFSARQFPNYSSELNVNALLLGDSALYLCASSDAWGGISYGYTFGSGTRLTVV.

This rearrangement joins TRBV9 to TRBJ2-1; D gene unclear. The V end was cut by 0 bases, the J end by 4 bases, with 5 bases between. The CDR3 has 13 residues. CDR1 and CDR2 (germline): SGDLS, YYNGEE. CDR3 nucleotide sequence: TGTGCCAGCAGCGTAGCGCTATACAATGAGCAGTTCTTC. As protein: CASSVALYNEQFF.

This chain uses TRBV27 with TRBJ1-5, with D perhaps TRBD1 (6 bases). The V and J ends lost 6 bases and 2 bases respectively, with 11 bases between them. CDR3 length equals 14 residues. The germline V gene encodes CDR1 MNHEY and CDR2 SMNVEV (reference sequence). The CDR3 loop reads CASRQGIGNQPQHF. CDR3 sequence (DNA): TGTGCCAGCAGGCAGGGGATAGGCAATCAGCCCCAGCATTTT.

The chain has TRBV5-1 and TRBJ2-3; a weak D match, TRBD2 (5 bases). Trimming removed 1 base from V and 2 bases from J, with 17 bases in between. This CDR3 contains 17 residues. Germline V gene sequence: CDR1 SGHRS, CDR2 YFSETQ. CDR3 amino acids: CASSLYSPSPPTDTQYF. The CDR3 bases are TGCGCCAGCAGCTTGTATTCGCCTAGCCCGCCCACAGATACGCAGTATTTT.

This clone came up once. The rearrangement uses TRBV7-6 and TRBJ2-5; 13 nucleotides agree with TRBD2. Germline loops: CDR1 SGHVS, CDR2 FNYEAQ. The V gene end was trimmed by 5 bases and the J gene end by 2 bases; junction bases not matched to a gene: 5. CDR3 length equals 16 residues. The CDR3 coding sequence is TGTGCCAGCAGCATTGGGACTAGCGGGGTTCAAGAGACCCAGTACTTC. Encoded protein: CASSIGTSGVQETQYF.

This chain uses TRBV7-9 with TRBJ2-7, with no clear D. CDR1 is SEHNR, CDR2 FQNEAQ, per germline (reference sequence). The CDR3 spans 11 residues. The ends were cut back, 5 bases at V and 5 bases at J, with 7 bases in the middle. CDR3 amino acids: CASSAEDEQYF. The CDR3 coding sequence is TGTGCCAGCAGCGCAGAGGACGAGCAGTACTTC.

This clone was seen only once. The chain links TRBV10-3 to TRBJ2-7; TRBD1 might be the D (5 bases). Germline values: CDR1 ENHRY, CDR2 SYGVKD. V gave up 5 bases and J gave up 5 bases, with 16 bases separating them. This CDR3 is 14 amino acids long. CDR3 DNA: TGTGCCATCAGTTTTGGCGGATCACAGGACGAGCAGTACTTC. As protein: CAISFGGSQDEQYF.

The J gene is TRBJ2-7, the V gene TRBV6-5; the D gene is possibly TRBD2 (5 bases). Per germline, CDR1 MNHEY and CDR2 SVGAGI. There are 14 residues in the CDR3. The ends were cut back, 0 bases at V and 2 bases at J, with 8 bases in the middle. The CDR3 nucleotides are TGTGCCAGCAGTTACTCGCGGGTGGCCTACGAGCAGTACTTC. Residues: CASSYSRVAYEQYF.

The chain combines TRBV11-3 with TRBJ2-2; possibly TRBD1 for D (5 bases). V lost 5 bases and J 3 bases, leaving 10 bases between the germline ends. From germline, CDR1 is SGHNT and CDR2 YENEEA. The CDR3 has 14 amino acids. In DNA, the CDR3 is TGTGCCAGCAGCAGTCTCAGGGACACCGGGGAGCTGTTTTTT. Protein product: CASSSLRDTGELFF.

The chain employs TRBV19 and TRBJ1-6, with 8 bases that match TRBD1. This CDR3 is 16 amino acids long. CDR1 LNHDA and CDR2 SQIVND come from the germline V gene (reference sequence). The J segment lost 7 bases and the V segment lost 5 bases, leaving 10 bases of the junction unmatched. This chain's CDR3 is CASSPRTGFLNSPLHF. In DNA form, the CDR3 reads TGTGCCAGTAGTCCCCGGACAGGGTTTCTAAATTCACCCCTCCACTTT.

The chain combines TRBV5-5 with TRBJ2-1; 10 bases are a match to TRBD2. The V gene's germline CDR1 is SGHKS and CDR2 YYEKEE (reference sequence). The junction had 5 bases not matched to a gene; V was cut back by 7 bases and J by 4 bases. The CDR3 covers 14 residues. The CDR3 region is CASQLAGRYNEQFF. In DNA form, the CDR3 reads TGTGCCAGCCAACTAGCGGGACGATACAATGAGCAGTTCTTC.

This chain connects TRBV6-6 to TRBJ2-7, with a possible D match to TRBD2 (5 bases). The germline gives CDR1 MNHNY, CDR2 SVGAGI (reference sequence). This CDR3 is built from 12 residues. Trimming took off 6 bases at V and 3 bases at J, with 9 bases between the two ends. In nucleotides, the CDR3 is TGTGCCAGCAGCGCGGGCCTCTACGAGCAGTACTTC. It is translated as CASSAGLYEQYF.

The V gene is TRBV7-8, the J gene TRBJ2-7; tentative D call: TRBD1 (6 bases). Looked up from germline, CDR1 is SGHVS and CDR2 is FQNEAQ. The CDR3 has 14 amino acids. V was pared by 2 bases and J by 2 bases, with 10 bases between. The CDR3 loop is CASSLKGGAYEQYF. CDR3 nucleotides: TGTGCCAGCAGCTTAAAAGGGGGAGCCTACGAGCAGTACTTC.

V gene TRBV18 combines with J gene TRBJ2-5; the D gene is possibly TRBD1 (5 bases). The germline CDR1 and CDR2 sequences are KGHSH and LQKENI. There are 15 residues in the CDR3. Between the trimmed V and J ends, which lost 2 bases and 4 bases, there was a span of 14 bases. CDR3 in amino acids: CASSPGAGRRETQYF. The CDR3 DNA is TGTGCCAGCTCACCAGGGGCAGGGCGTCGAGAGACCCAGTACTTC.

The chain employs TRBV7-9 and TRBJ1-4; 7 nucleotides agree with TRBD1. V dropped 7 bases and J dropped 0; count of bases not matched to a gene: 5. CDR1 and CDR2 (germline): SEHNR, FQNEAQ (reference sequence). The CDR3 covers 15 residues. CDR3 sequence reads: CASKNDRATNEKLFF. The CDR3 region has the DNA TGTGCCAGCAAAAACGACAGGGCAACTAATGAAAAACTGTTTTTT.

The V gene is TRBV19, the J gene TRBJ2-7; 8 positions agree with TRBD2. This CDR3 has 14 amino acids. Germline-derived CDR1 and CDR2 are LNHDA and SQIVND (reference sequence). Germline trimming cut 2 bases from V and 6 bases from J; bases unmatched to any gene: 6. The CDR3 region is CASSISGRALEQYF. The DNA for the CDR3 is TGTGCCAGTAGTATATCCGGGAGGGCCCTCGAGCAGTACTTC.

The chain uses TRBV4-2 and TRBJ2-3, with 7 nucleotides matching TRBD1. CDR1 is LGHNA, CDR2 YNFKEQ, per germline. V gave up 3 bases and J gave up 6 bases; unmatched junction bases: 6. This CDR3 spans 14 amino acids. This CDR3 reads CASSQDTGVDTQYF. The DNA for the CDR3 is TGTGCCAGCAGCCAGGATACAGGGGTGGATACGCAGTATTTT.

The rearrangement joins TRBV11-2 to TRBJ1-4, with a weak D call TRBD1 (6 bases). Trimming pared 4 bases from V and 10 bases from J, leaving 19 bases between. In germline, CDR1 is SGHAT, CDR2 FQNNGV. This CDR3 comprises 15 residues. CDR3 amino acids: CASSSEGGIYGKLFF. In DNA, the CDR3 is TGTGCCAGCAGCTCCGAGGGGGGGATCTATGGAAAACTGTTTTTT.